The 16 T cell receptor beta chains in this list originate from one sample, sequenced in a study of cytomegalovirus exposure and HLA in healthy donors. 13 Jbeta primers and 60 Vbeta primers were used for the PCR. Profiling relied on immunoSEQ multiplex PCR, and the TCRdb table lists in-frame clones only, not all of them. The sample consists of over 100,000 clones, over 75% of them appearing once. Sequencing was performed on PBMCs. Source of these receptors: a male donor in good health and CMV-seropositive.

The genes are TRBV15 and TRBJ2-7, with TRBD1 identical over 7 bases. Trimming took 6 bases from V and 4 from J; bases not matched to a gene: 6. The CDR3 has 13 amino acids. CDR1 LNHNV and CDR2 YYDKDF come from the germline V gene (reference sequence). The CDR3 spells CATSIHRGYEQYF. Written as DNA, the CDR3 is TGTGCCACCAGTATCCACAGGGGATACGAGCAGTACTTC.

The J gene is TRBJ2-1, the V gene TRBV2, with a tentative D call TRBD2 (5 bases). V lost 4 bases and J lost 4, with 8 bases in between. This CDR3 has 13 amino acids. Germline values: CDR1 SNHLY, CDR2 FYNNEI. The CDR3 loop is CASSGTSYNEQFF. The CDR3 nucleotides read TGTGCCAGCAGTGGGACTTCATACAATGAGCAGTTCTTC.

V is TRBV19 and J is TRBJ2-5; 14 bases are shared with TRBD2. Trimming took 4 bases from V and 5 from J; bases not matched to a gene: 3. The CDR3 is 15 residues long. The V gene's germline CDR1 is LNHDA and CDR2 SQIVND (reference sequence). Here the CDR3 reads CASSTGTSGSETQYF. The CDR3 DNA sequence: TGTGCCAGTAGTACAGGGACTAGCGGGAGTGAGACCCAGTACTTC.

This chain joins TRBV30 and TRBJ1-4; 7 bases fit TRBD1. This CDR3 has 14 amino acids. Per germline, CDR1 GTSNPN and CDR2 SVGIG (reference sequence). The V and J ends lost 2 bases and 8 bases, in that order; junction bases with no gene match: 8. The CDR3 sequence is CAWSPTGSREKLFF. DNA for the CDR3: TGTGCCTGGAGTCCGACAGGGAGTCGGGAAAAACTGTTTTTT.

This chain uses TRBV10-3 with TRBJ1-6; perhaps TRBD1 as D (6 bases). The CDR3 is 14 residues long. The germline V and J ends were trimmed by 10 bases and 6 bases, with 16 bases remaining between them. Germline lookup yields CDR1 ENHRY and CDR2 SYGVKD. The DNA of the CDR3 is TGTGCCAGCACAGGGTACCCCAGTAATTCACCCCTCCACTTT. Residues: CASTGYPSNSPLHF.

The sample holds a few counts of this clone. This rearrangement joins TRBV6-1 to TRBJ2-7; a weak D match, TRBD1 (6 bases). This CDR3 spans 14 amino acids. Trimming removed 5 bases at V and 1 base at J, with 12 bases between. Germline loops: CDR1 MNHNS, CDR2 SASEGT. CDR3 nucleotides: TGTGCCAGCAGTAAACCGGGACATTCCTACGAGCAGTACTTC. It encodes CASSKPGHSYEQYF.

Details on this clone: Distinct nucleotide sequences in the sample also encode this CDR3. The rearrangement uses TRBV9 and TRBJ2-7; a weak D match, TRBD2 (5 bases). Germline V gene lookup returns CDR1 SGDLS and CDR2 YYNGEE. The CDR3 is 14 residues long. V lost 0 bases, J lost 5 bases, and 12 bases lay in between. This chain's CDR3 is CASSVGTGLHEQYF. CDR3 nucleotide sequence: TGTGCCAGCAGCGTAGGGACGGGGTTACACGAGCAGTACTTC.

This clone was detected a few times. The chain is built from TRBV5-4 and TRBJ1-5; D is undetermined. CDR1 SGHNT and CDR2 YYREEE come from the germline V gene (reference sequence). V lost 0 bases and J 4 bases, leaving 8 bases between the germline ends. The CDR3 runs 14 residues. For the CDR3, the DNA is TGTGCCAGCAGCTTGGACGGTCTTAATCAGCCCCAGCATTTT. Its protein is CASSLDGLNQPQHF.

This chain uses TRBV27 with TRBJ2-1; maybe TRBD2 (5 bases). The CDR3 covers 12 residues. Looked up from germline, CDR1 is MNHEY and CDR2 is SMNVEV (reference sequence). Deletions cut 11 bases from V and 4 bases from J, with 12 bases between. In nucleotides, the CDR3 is TGTGCCTCGGAGCGCGGGTACAATGAGCAGTTCTTC. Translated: CASERGYNEQFF.

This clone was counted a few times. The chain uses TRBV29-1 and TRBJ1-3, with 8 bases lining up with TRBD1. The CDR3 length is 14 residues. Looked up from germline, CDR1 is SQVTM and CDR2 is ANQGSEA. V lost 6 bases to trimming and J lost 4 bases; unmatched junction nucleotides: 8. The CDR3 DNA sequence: TGCAGCGTCCTTGGACAGGGCGTGGGAAACACCATATATTTT. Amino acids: CSVLGQGVGNTIYF. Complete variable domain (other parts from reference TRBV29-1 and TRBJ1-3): SAVISQKPSRDICQRGTSLTIQCQVDSQVTMMFWYRQQPGQSLTLIATANQGSEATYESGFVIDKFPISRPNLTFSTLTVSNMSPEDSSIYLCSVLGQGVGNTIYFGEGSWLTVV.

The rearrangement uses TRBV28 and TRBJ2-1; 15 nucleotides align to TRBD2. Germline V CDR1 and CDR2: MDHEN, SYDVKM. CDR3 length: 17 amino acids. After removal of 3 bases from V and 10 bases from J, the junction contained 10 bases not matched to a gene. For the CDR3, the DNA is TGTGCCAGCAGTTTCCCCGGACTAGCGGGAGGGCCAAGGGAGCAGTTCTTC. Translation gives CASSFPGLAGGPREQFF. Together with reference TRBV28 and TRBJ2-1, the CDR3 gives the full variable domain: DVKVTQSSRYLVKRTGEKVFLECVQDMDHENMFWYRQDPGLGLRLIYFSYDVKMKEKGDIPEGYSVSREKKERFSLILESASTNQTSMYLCASSFPGLAGGPREQFFGPGTRLTVL.

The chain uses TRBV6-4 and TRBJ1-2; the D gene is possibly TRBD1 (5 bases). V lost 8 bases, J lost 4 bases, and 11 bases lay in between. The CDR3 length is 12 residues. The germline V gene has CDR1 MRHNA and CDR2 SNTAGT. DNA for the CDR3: TGTGCCAGCTCGTCGACAGCCTATGGCTACACCTTC. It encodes CASSSTAYGYTF.

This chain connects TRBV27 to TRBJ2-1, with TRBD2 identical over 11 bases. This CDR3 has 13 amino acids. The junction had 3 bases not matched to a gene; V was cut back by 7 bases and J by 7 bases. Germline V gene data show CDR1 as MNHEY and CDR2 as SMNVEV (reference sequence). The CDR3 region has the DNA TGTGCCAGCAAGGCTAGCGGGAGGAATGAGCAGTTCTTC. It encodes CASKASGRNEQFF.

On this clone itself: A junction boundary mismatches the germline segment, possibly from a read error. CDR3 nucleotides: TGTTCCAGCAGACCGGGGGGCGGAGCCTACGAGCAGTACTTC. Translated: CSSRPGGGAYEQYF. The gene calls are TRBV7-9 and TRBJ2-7, with a weak D call TRBD2 (7 bases). The CDR3 totals 14 residues. The germline CDR1 and CDR2 sequences are SEHNR and FQNEAQ (reference sequence). The entire variable domain, with the rest obtained from reference TRBV7-9 and TRBJ2-7, is as follows: DTGVSQNPRHKITKRGQNVTFRCDPISEHNRLYWYRQTLGQGPEFLTYFQNEAQLEKSRLLSDRFSAERPKGSFSTLEIQRTEQGDSAMYLCSSRPGGGAYEQYFGPGTRLTVT.

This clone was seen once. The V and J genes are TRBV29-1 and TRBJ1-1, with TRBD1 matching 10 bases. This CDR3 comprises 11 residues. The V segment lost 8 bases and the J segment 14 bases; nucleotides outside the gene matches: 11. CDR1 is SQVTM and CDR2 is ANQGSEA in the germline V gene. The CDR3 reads CSTTIGDRGFF. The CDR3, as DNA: TGCAGCACGACCATAGGGGACAGGGGATTCTTT.

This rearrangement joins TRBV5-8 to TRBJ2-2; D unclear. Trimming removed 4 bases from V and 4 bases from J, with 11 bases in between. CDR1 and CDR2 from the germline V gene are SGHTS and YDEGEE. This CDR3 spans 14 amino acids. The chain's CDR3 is CASSASRITGELFF. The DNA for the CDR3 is TGTGCCAGCAGCGCGAGTAGAATCACCGGGGAGCTGTTTTTT.